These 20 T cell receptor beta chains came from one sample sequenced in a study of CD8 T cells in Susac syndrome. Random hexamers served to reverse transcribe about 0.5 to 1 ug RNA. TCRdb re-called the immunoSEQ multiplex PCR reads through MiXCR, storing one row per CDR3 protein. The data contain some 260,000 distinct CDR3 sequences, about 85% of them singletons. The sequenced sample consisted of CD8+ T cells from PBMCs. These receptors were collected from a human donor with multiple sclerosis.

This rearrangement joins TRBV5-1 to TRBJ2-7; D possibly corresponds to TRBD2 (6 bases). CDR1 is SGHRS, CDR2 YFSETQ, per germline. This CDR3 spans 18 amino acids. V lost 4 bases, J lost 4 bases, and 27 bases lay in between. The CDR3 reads CASSVDTGLLLSHYEQYF. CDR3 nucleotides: TGCGCCAGCAGCGTAGACACGGGACTCCTCCTCTCCCATTACGAGCAGTACTTC.

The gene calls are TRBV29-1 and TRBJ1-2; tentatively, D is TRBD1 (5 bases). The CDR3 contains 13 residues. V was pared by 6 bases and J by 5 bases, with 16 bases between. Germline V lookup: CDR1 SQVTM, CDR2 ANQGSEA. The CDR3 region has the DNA TGCAGCGTGAGAACGGGGCCCAGTTATGGCTACACCTTC. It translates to CSVRTGPSYGYTF.

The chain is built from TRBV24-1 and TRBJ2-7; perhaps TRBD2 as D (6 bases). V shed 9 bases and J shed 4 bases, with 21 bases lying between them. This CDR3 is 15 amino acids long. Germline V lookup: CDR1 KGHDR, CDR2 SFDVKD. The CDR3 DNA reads TGTGCCACCTTGAGTGGGGACTTAGACCTTTACGAGCAGTACTTC. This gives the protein CATLSGDLDLYEQYF.

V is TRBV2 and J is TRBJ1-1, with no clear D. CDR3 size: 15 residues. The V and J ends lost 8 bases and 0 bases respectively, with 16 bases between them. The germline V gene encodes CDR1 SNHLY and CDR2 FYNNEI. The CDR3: CASASEAKMNTEAFF. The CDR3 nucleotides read TGTGCCAGCGCCTCAGAGGCCAAGATGAACACTGAAGCTTTCTTT.

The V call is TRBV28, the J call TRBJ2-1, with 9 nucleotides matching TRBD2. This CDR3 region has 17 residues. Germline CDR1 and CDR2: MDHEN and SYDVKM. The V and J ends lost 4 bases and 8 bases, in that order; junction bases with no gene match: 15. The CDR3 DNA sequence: TGTGCCAGCAGTTACCCCTCGTATCGGCGGGAGGGGTATGAGCAGTTCTTC. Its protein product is CASSYPSYRREGYEQFF.

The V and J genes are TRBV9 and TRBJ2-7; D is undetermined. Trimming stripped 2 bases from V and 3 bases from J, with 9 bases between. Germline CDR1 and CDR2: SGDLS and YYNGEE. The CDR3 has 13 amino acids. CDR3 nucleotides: TGTGCCAGCAGCGTCAATCCCATCTACGAGCAGTACTTC. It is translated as CASSVNPIYEQYF.

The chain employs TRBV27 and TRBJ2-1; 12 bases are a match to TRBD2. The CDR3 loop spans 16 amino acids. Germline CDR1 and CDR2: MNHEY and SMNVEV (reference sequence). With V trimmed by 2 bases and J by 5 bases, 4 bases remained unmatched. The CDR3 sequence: CASSLGLAGGNNEQFF. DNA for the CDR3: TGTGCCAGCAGTTTAGGTCTAGCGGGAGGGAACAATGAGCAGTTCTTC.

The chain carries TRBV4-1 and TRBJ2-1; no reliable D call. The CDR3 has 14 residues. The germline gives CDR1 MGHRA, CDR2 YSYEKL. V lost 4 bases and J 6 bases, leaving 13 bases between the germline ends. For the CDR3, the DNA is TGCGCCAGCAGCCTACCCGCCCGTACCAATGAGCAGTTCTTC. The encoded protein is CASSLPARTNEQFF.

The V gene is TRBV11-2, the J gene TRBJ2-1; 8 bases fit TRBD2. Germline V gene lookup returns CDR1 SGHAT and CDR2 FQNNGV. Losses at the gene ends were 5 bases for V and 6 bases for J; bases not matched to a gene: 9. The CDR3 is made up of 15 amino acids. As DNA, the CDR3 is TGTGCCAGCAGCCCAAGCGGGAGCGCCCTCAATGAGCAGTTCTTC. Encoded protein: CASSPSGSALNEQFF.

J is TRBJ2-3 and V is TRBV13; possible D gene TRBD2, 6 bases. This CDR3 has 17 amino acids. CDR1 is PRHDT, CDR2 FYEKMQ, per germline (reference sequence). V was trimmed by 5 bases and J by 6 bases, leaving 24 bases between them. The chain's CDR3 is CASSPLNPAARGDTQYF. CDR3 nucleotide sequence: TGTGCCAGCAGCCCCTTAAACCCGGCGGCCCGGGGGGATACGCAGTATTTT.

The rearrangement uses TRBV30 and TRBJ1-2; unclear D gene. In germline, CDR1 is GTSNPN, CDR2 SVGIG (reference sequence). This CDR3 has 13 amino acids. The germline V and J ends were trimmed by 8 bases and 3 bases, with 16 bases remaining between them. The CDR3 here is CARTEGSYYGYTF. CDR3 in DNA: TGTGCCCGCACCGAGGGAAGTTACTATGGCTACACCTTC. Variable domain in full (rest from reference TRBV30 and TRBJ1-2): SQTIHQWPATLVQPVGSPLSLECTVEGTSNPNLYWYRQAAGRGLQLLFYSVGIGQISSEVPQNLSASRPQDRQFILSSKKLLLSDSGFYLCARTEGSYYGYTFGSGTRLTVV.

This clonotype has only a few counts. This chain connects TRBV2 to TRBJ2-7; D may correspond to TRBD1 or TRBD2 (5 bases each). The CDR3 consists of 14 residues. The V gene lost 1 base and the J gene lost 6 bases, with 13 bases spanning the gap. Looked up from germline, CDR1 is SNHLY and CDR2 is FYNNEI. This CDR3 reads CASSEVTEAVEQYF. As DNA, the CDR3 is TGTGCCAGCAGTGAAGTGACAGAAGCGGTCGAGCAGTACTTC.

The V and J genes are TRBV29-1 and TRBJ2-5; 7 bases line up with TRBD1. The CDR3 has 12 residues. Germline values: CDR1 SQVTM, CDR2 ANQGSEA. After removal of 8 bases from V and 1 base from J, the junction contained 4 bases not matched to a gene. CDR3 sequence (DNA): TGCAGCCTATGGGACAGCCAAGAGACCCAGTACTTC. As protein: CSLWDSQETQYF.

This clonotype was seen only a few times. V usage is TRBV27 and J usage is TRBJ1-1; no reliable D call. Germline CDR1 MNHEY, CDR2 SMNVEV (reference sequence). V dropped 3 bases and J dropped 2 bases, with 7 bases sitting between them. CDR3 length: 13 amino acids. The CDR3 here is CASSLASNTEAFF. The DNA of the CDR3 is TGTGCCAGCAGTTTGGCCAGCAACACTGAAGCTTTCTTT.

CDR3 coding DNA: TGTGCCAGCAGTGTATTCTCTGGAAACACCATATATTTT. The encoded protein is CASSVFSGNTIYF. The chain carries TRBV2 and TRBJ1-3; the D is unclear. Germline V gene lookup returns CDR1 SNHLY and CDR2 FYNNEI. The ends were cut back, 4 bases at V and 0 bases at J, with 4 bases in the middle. This CDR3 comprises 13 residues.

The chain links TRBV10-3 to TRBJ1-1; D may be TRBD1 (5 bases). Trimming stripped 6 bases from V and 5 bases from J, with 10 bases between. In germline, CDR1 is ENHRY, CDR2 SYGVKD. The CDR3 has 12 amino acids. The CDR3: CAISVPGTEAFF. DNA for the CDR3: TGTGCCATCAGCGTTCCAGGGACTGAAGCTTTCTTT.

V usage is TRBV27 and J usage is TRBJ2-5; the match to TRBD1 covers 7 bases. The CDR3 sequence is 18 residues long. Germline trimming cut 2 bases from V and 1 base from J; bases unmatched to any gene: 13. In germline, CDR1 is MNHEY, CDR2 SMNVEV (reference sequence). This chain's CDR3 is CASSLLPSQTGTQETQYF. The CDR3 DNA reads TGTGCCAGCAGTTTACTCCCCTCTCAGACAGGGACCCAAGAGACCCAGTACTTC.

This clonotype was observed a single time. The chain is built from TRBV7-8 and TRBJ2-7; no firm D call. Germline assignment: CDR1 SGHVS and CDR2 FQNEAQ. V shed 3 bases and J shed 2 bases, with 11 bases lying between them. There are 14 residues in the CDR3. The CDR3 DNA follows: TGTGCCAGCAGCTTGCTCAGGAGCCCCTACGAGCAGTACTTC. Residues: CASSLLRSPYEQYF.

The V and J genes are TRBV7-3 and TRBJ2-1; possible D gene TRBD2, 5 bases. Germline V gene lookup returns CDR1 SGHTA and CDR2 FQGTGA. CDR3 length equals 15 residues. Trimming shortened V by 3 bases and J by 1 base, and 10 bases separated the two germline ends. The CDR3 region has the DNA TGTGCCAGCAGCTTCGGGAATCCATCCTACAATGAGCAGTTCTTC. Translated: CASSFGNPSYNEQFF.

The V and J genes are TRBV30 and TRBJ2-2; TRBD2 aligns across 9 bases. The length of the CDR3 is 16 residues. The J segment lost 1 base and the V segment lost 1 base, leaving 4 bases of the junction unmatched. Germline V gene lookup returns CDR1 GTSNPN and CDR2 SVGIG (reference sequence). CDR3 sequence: CAWSDISGRNTGELFF. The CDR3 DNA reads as TGTGCCTGGAGTGACATTAGCGGGAGGAACACCGGGGAGCTGTTTTTT.